Detailed here is one TCR beta chain. Time point in this sample: persistent/refractory GD, antithyroid drugs over 5 years with positive TRAb. With RNA extracted from PBMCs as input, the TCR library was made. The sample is drawn from a study of regulatory T cells in long-lasting Graves disease. iRepertoire HTBI primers and Arm-PCR of CDR3 regions built TCR beta libraries. MiXCR was run by TCRdb on the multiplex PCR reads, yielding one entry per CDR3 protein. The sample shows more than 350,000 distinct CDR3 sequences, about 21% of them seen only once. The germline gives CDR1 MDHEN, CDR2 SYDVKM. V dropped 3 bases and J dropped 6 bases, with 1 base sitting between them. The CDR3 is 10 amino acids.

The chain couples TRBV28 to TRBJ2-3; D is undetermined. This TCR derives from a female donor with Graves disease. The sequenced sample was peripheral blood mononuclear cells (PBMCs), obtained when the disease was refractory, from a patient treated with antithyroid drugs. The CDR3 bases are TGTGCCAGCAGTTTCGATACGCAGTATTTT. It specifies CASSFDTQYF.